This TCR beta chain is from a study of T cells in tumors after PD-1 blockade. Study-level background: A subset received ongoing vismodegib 150 mg daily alongside anti-PD-1 therapy. Peripheral blood samples averaged 36,536 unique clonotypes and more than 90,000 templates.

This clone was seen just once. Its antigen is not identified. Study-wide points: Some novel exhausted tumor clones appeared in pre-treatment blood, suggesting peripheral recruitment.

Germline V CDR1 and CDR2: MNHEY, SVGAGI. CDR3 length: 15 residues. V was clipped by 7 bases and J by 4 bases, with 17 bases between them. Sequenced by immunoSEQ multiplex PCR; TCRdb stores in-frame clones only, minus some. The table lists 30,000 to 40,000 clones, roughly 73% of them singletons. The chain joins TRBV6-5 to TRBJ1-5, with D possibly being TRBD1 (6 bases). This clonotype was sampled from a human donor with basal cell carcinoma. The specimen was PBMCs, collected before anti-PD-1 treatment. The CDR3 is CASTDRSSSNQPQHF. CDR3 nucleotides: TGTGCCAGCACCGACAGGAGCTCTTCTAATCAGCCCCAGCATTTT.